This passage covers 29 T cell receptor beta chains from one sample sequenced in a study of blood T cell repertoires in COVID-19 (TCRdb year 2020). Libraries were constructed by the immunoSEQ multiplex PCR assay. What TCRdb holds here is the immuneACCESS table cut down to in-frame rearrangements. Part of the clones is not present; checked against another copy, under half of the missing clones reflect an unresolved V gene, and the others are unexplained. The sample contains some 250,000 clones, roughly 84% of them found a single time. The top ten clones comprise around 25% of the sample. Sequencing used peripheral blood. The receptor source for this set is a man between 40 and 49 years old with acute or convalescent COVID-19.

V usage is TRBV12-3 or TRBV12-4 and J usage is TRBJ1-2, with D hard to call. V was trimmed by 3 bases and J by 2 bases, leaving 7 bases between them. The CDR3 is 13 residues long. The CDR3 reads CASSFSGNYGYTF. CDR3 sequence (DNA): TGTGCCAGCAGTTTCTCAGGCAACTATGGCTACACCTTC.

The chain combines TRBV10-1 with TRBJ2-1; 9 bases match TRBD2. The germline CDR1 and CDR2 sequences are WNHNN and SYGVQD (reference sequence). V lost 3 bases, J lost 5 bases, and 8 bases stayed unmatched. The CDR3 sequence is 16 residues long. The CDR3 region is CASSEADLAGNNEQFF. The DNA of the CDR3 is TGCGCCAGCAGTGAAGCTGATCTAGCGGGGAACAATGAGCAGTTCTTC.

In this sample, this clone turned up a few times. The chain has TRBV7-9 and TRBJ2-1; TRBD2 matches 7 bases. V lost 1 base to trimming and J lost 9 bases; unmatched junction nucleotides: 6. Germline V lookup: CDR1 SEHNR, CDR2 FQNEAQ (reference sequence). The CDR3 spans 14 residues. CDR3 region: CASSLGAGEGEQFF. CDR3 nucleotide sequence: TGTGCCAGCAGCTTAGGGGCCGGGGAGGGTGAGCAGTTCTTC.

The V gene is TRBV7-3, the J gene TRBJ1-1; TRBD1 matches at 9 bases. CDR3 size: 16 residues. V trimming: 5 bases; J trimming: 3 bases; junction bases outside the gene matches: 10. Germline values: CDR1 SGHTA, CDR2 FQGTGA. In nucleotides, the CDR3 is TGTGCCAGCAGCGGGGACAGGGCTTATAGTCACACTGAAGCTTTCTTT. It translates to CASSGDRAYSHTEAFF.

V gene TRBV7-2 combines with J gene TRBJ2-7, with D possibly TRBD1 on 7 matching bases. Trimming pared 1 base from V and 5 bases from J, leaving 15 bases between. The CDR3 extends over 15 amino acids. Germline V gives CDR1 SGHTA, CDR2 FQGNSA. The CDR3 region has the DNA TGTGCCAGCAGCTTAGTATCCAGGGGGGTAGACGAGCAGTACTTC. This codes for CASSLVSRGVDEQYF.

The chain has TRBV6-1 and TRBJ1-1, with D possibly TRBD1 on 5 matching bases. Per germline, CDR1 MNHNS and CDR2 SASEGT. The V and J ends lost 0 bases and 1 base respectively, with 15 bases between them. The CDR3 consists of 17 residues. For the CDR3, the DNA is TGTGCCAGCAGTGAAGCAAGGGGTTTGGCCTCGAACACTGAAGCTTTCTTT. Encoded protein: CASSEARGLASNTEAFF.

This chain uses TRBV28 with TRBJ1-2; 7 bases agree with TRBD1. CDR3 length: 17 amino acids. V lost 5 bases to trimming and J lost 5 bases; unmatched junction nucleotides: 17. CDR1 is MDHEN and CDR2 is SYDVKM in the germline V gene. CDR3 sequence reads: CASSLTLGDSLTYGYTF. Here the CDR3 DNA reads TGTGCCAGCAGTCTAACGCTAGGGGACAGCCTCACTTATGGCTACACCTTC.

The J gene is TRBJ1-1, the V gene TRBV13; D is unresolved. The germline V gene encodes CDR1 PRHDT and CDR2 FYEKMQ (reference sequence). Trimming took 3 bases from V and 1 from J, leaving 9 bases between them. This CDR3 is built from 14 residues. CDR3 nucleotides: TGTGCCAGCAGCTTGCAGGTATCGAACACTGAAGCTTTCTTT. Translation gives CASSLQVSNTEAFF.

CDR3 in DNA: TGCGCCAGCAGCTTGACCAAGCGGGAGCAAGGTGAGCAGTTCTTC. As protein: CASSLTKREQGEQFF. The chain uses TRBV5-1 and TRBJ2-1, with 8 bases lining up with TRBD2. J gave up 9 bases and V 1 base, and 9 bases lay outside the gene matches. Germline V gene lookup returns CDR1 SGHRS and CDR2 YFSETQ. The CDR3 covers 15 residues.

This chain connects TRBV7-9 to TRBJ2-7, with TRBD1 matching over 10 bases. V dropped 4 bases and J dropped 2; count of bases not matched to a gene: 5. The CDR3 covers 15 residues. Germline CDR1 SEHNR, CDR2 FQNEAQ (reference sequence). The chain's CDR3 is CASSSMGQGPYEQYF. In DNA form, the CDR3 reads TGTGCCAGCAGCTCGATGGGACAGGGGCCCTACGAGCAGTACTTC.

The chain uses TRBV6-5 and TRBJ2-3; 8 bases fit TRBD2. Germline V gene sequence: CDR1 MNHEY, CDR2 SVGAGI. The CDR3 is 15 amino acids. Trimming at V came to 8 bases and at J to 3 bases, leaving 10 bases not matched to a gene. CDR3: CASGDAGGATDTQYF. The CDR3, as DNA: TGTGCCAGCGGGGATGCGGGGGGCGCAACAGATACGCAGTATTTT.

A single count supports this clone. J is TRBJ2-1 and V is TRBV14; D may be TRBD1 (6 bases). Per germline, CDR1 SGHDN and CDR2 FVKESK. The CDR3 covers 16 residues. The ends were cut back, 0 bases at V and 0 bases at J, with 9 bases in the middle. CDR3 protein: CASSQDRGSSYNEQFF. In nucleotides, the CDR3 is TGTGCCAGCAGCCAAGATAGGGGGAGCTCCTACAATGAGCAGTTCTTC.

This clone was recorded only once. The chain carries TRBV25-1 and TRBJ1-4, with D perhaps matching TRBD1 (5 bases). Trimming stripped 4 bases from V and 3 bases from J, with 9 bases between. This CDR3 comprises 14 residues. Germline values: CDR1 MGHDK, CDR2 SYGVNS. The CDR3 is CASSVAGSNEKLFF. CDR3 nucleotides: TGTGCCAGCAGTGTGGCAGGGTCTAATGAAAAACTGTTTTTT.

The table lists this clone with a count of one. The rearrangement joins TRBV5-1 to TRBJ2-1; 11 bases line up with TRBD2. CDR3 length: 16 amino acids. Germline V lookup: CDR1 SGHRS, CDR2 YFSETQ. J lost 0 bases, V lost 4 bases, and 3 bases had no gene match. The CDR3 protein is CASSPGLAGSYNEQFF. CDR3 sequence (DNA): TGCGCCAGCAGCCCAGGACTAGCGGGCTCCTACAATGAGCAGTTCTTC.

This clone was detected only a few times. J is TRBJ2-3 and V is TRBV11-2; TRBD2 matches 7 bases. V gave up 2 bases and J gave up 6 bases; unmatched junction bases: 8. The CDR3 is 15 residues long. Per germline, CDR1 SGHAT and CDR2 FQNNGV. The CDR3: CASSLRGGRGDTQYF. The CDR3 DNA reads as TGTGCCAGCAGCTTAAGGGGCGGGAGAGGGGATACGCAGTATTTT.

The chain is built from TRBV5-1 and TRBJ2-7; tentatively, D is TRBD1 (5 bases). The CDR3 is 12 residues long. Germline CDR1 and CDR2: SGHRS and YFSETQ. V lost 3 bases and J lost 7, with 11 bases in between. CDR3 region: CASSSQGWEQYF. The CDR3 DNA reads TGCGCCAGCAGCTCCCAGGGCTGGGAGCAGTACTTC.

This sequence joins TRBV5-1 and TRBJ2-1; 9 bases match TRBD1. The CDR3 is made up of 16 amino acids. The ends lost 1 base at V and 4 bases at J; junction bases unmatched: 6. The germline CDR1 and CDR2 sequences are SGHRS and YFSETQ. The CDR3 spells CASSLRSGQGYNEQFF. As DNA, the CDR3 is TGCGCCAGCAGCTTGAGGTCCGGACAGGGGTACAATGAGCAGTTCTTC. Supplemented by reference TRBV5-1 and TRBJ2-1, the full variable domain reads KAGVTQTPRYLIKTRGQQVTLSCSPISGHRSVSWYQQTPGQGLQFLFEYFSETQRNKGNFPGRFSGRQFSNSRSEMNVSTLELGDSALYLCASSLRSGQGYNEQFFGPGTRLTVL.

The table lists this clone with a count of one. This rearrangement joins TRBV5-1 to TRBJ1-1, with 10 nucleotides matching TRBD1. Trimming took 4 bases from V and 5 from J; bases not matched to a gene: 5. The CDR3 loop spans 14 amino acids. CDR1 and CDR2 (germline): SGHRS, YFSETQ. This CDR3 is CASSVRDRGTEAFF. The CDR3 bases are TGCGCCAGCAGCGTACGGGACAGGGGAACTGAAGCTTTCTTT.

CDR3 DNA: TGTGCCAGCAGTTCCATTACAGGGGGGCTCAACCCAGATACGCAGTATTTT. Its protein product is CASSSITGGLNPDTQYF. The V and J genes are TRBV28 and TRBJ2-3; 8 nucleotides line up with TRBD1. Germline assignment: CDR1 MDHEN and CDR2 SYDVKM. The CDR3 is 17 residues long. With V trimmed by 4 bases and J by 4 bases, 13 bases remained unmatched.

This clone was counted between two and nine times. V gene TRBV15 combines with J gene TRBJ2-5, with a possible D match to TRBD2 (6 bases). V was clipped by 4 bases and J by 3 bases, with 15 bases between them. Germline CDR1 LNHNV, CDR2 YYDKDF (reference sequence). This CDR3 region has 15 residues. The CDR3 region has the DNA TGTGCCACCAGCAATTGGGGACTTCTAAAAGAGACCCAGTACTTC. Its protein is CATSNWGLLKETQYF.

The gene calls are TRBV5-4 and TRBJ2-2; 10 bases match TRBD2. CDR1 is SGHNT and CDR2 is YYREEE in the germline V gene (reference sequence). The CDR3 extends over 15 amino acids. V gave up 2 bases and J gave up 6 bases; unmatched junction bases: 4. DNA of the CDR3: TGTGCCAGCAGCTTAGCTAGCGGGAGCGCCGGGGAGCTGTTTTTT. Translating gives CASSLASGSAGELFF. Looking up the rest from reference TRBV5-4 and TRBJ2-2 gives the full variable domain: ETGVTQSPTHLIKTRGQQVTLRCSSQSGHNTVSWYQQALGQGPQFIFQYYREEENGRGNFPPRFSGLQFPNYSSELNVNALELDDSALYLCASSLASGSAGELFFGEGSRLTVL.

The chain employs TRBV6-2 or TRBV6-3 and TRBJ1-5; possibly TRBD1 for D (6 bases). CDR1 MNHEY and CDR2 SVGEGT come from the germline V gene. The CDR3 is 15 residues long. V lost 6 bases to trimming and J lost 3 bases, with 15 bases between them. CDR3 bases: TGTGCCAGCAGCCTACAGGGTCCGCTCAATCAGCCCCAGCATTTT. Amino acid sequence: CASSLQGPLNQPQHF.

The chain couples TRBV12-5 to TRBJ2-7; TRBD1 matches 7 bases. From germline, CDR1 is LGHNT and CDR2 FRNRAP. Trimming took 0 bases from V and 6 from J; bases not matched to a gene: 2. The CDR3 runs 13 residues. CDR3 in amino acids: CASGLVEGAEQYF. The CDR3 bases are TGTGCTAGTGGTTTGGTAGAGGGGGCCGAGCAGTACTTC.

The rearrangement joins TRBV7-9 to TRBJ1-1, with 9 positions matching TRBD1. Trimming took 6 bases from V and 6 from J; bases not matched to a gene: 8. Per germline, CDR1 SEHNR and CDR2 FQNEAQ (reference sequence). This CDR3 contains 14 residues. CDR3 in DNA: TGTGCCAGCAGTTCTCCGGGACAGGGCTCTGAAGCTTTCTTT. This gives the protein CASSSPGQGSEAFF.

This chain uses TRBV30 with TRBJ2-1; D perhaps matches TRBD2 (6 bases). The CDR3 has 15 amino acids. V shed 0 bases and J shed 9 bases, with 18 bases lying between them. Germline CDR1 GTSNPN, CDR2 SVGIG (reference sequence). Here the CDR3 DNA reads TGTGCCTGGAGTGTACGTAGCGGAGGTGCTGGTGAGCAGTTCTTC. It specifies CAWSVRSGGAGEQFF.

The chain is built from TRBV7-8 and TRBJ1-5, with 8 bases identical to TRBD1. This CDR3 has 14 residues. The V gene's germline CDR1 is SGHVS and CDR2 FQNEAQ. After removal of 2 bases from V and 6 bases from J, the junction contained 3 bases not matched to a gene. For the CDR3, the DNA is TGTGCCAGCAGCTTAAAGACAGGGGTTCAGCCCCAGCATTTT. Its protein product is CASSLKTGVQPQHF.

The V gene is TRBV27, the J gene TRBJ2-2; 8 positions agree with TRBD1. The germline gives CDR1 MNHEY, CDR2 SMNVEV (reference sequence). Trimming took 7 bases from V and 5 from J; bases not matched to a gene: 6. This CDR3 contains 14 residues. CDR3 sequence reads: CASKRTGRTGELFF. In DNA, the CDR3 is TGTGCCAGCAAAAGGACAGGGAGGACCGGGGAGCTGTTTTTT.

This chain joins TRBV5-1 and TRBJ2-1; D call uncertain. Trimming took off 0 bases at V and 7 bases at J, with 8 bases between the two ends. The CDR3 contains 13 residues. Germline lookup yields CDR1 SGHRS and CDR2 YFSETQ. CDR3 DNA: TGCGCCAGCAGCTTGGGACAACTTAATGAGCAGTTCTTC. Its translation: CASSLGQLNEQFF.

The chain carries TRBV19 and TRBJ1-2, with D possibly TRBD1 on 6 matching bases. Germline assignment: CDR1 LNHDA and CDR2 SQIVND (reference sequence). CDR3 length equals 15 residues. V lost 7 bases and J lost 0, with 15 bases in between. This CDR3 is CASKETGLTNYGYTF. Written as DNA, the CDR3 is TGTGCCAGTAAGGAGACAGGACTTACTAACTATGGCTACACCTTC.